This passage covers 24 T cell receptor beta chains from one sample sequenced in a study of cytomegalovirus exposure and HLA in healthy donors. The PCR employed 60 Vbeta primers together with 13 Jbeta primers. Generated by immunoSEQ multiplex PCR, the TCRdb table keeps only in-frame clones and is missing some. The sample comprises 120,000 to 150,000 clones, about 64% of which are singletons, and 3.5% to 5% rests with the top ten. Sample: PBMCs. The receptors here all came from a man in his sixties in good health and CMV-seronegative.

The chain carries TRBV7-3 and TRBJ2-2, with 8 bases matching TRBD2. The CDR3 extends over 15 amino acids. V shed 5 bases and J 2 bases; nucleotides not matched to a gene: 4. CDR1 is SGHTA and CDR2 is FQGTGA in the germline V gene. The chain's CDR3 is CASSEGLVNTGELFF. The CDR3 DNA follows: TGTGCCAGCAGCGAGGGACTAGTCAACACCGGGGAGCTGTTTTTT.

This clone has more than one count but fewer than ten. This chain uses TRBV9 with TRBJ2-7; 9 nucleotides line up with TRBD2. Germline V CDR1 and CDR2: SGDLS, YYNGEE. The trim removed 0 bases at V and 1 base at J, leaving 2 bases unmatched. This CDR3 is built from 15 residues. The CDR3 nucleotides read TGTGCCAGCAGCGTAGGGGCGGGAGGGTCCTACGAGCAGTACTTC. Translating gives CASSVGAGGSYEQYF. Full variable domain (missing parts from reference TRBV9 and TRBJ2-7): DSGVTQTPKHLITATGQRVTLRCSPRSGDLSVYWYQQSLDQGLQFLIQYYNGEERAKGNILERFSAQQFPDLHSELNLSSLELGDSALYFCASSVGAGGSYEQYFGPGTRLTVT.

This clone was found a few times. The V and J genes are TRBV5-6 and TRBJ1-5; TRBD1 matches 8 bases. Germline CDR1 reads SGHDT; CDR2 reads YYEEEE. The length of the CDR3 is 15 residues. After removal of 0 bases from V and 6 bases from J, the junction contained 5 bases not matched to a gene. The CDR3 loop is CASSLGQGRGQPQHF. The CDR3 coding sequence is TGTGCCAGCAGCTTGGGACAGGGGAGGGGTCAGCCCCAGCATTTT.

Only one count was recorded for this clone. The chain has TRBV6-1 and TRBJ1-3, with 8 bases aligning to TRBD1. Germline CDR1 and CDR2: MNHNS and SASEGT. The CDR3 totals 15 residues. The trim removed 5 bases at V and 0 bases at J, leaving 3 bases unmatched. In nucleotides, the CDR3 is TGTGCCAGCAGTTCCGGGACAGGCTCTGGAAACACCATATATTTT. Amino acids: CASSSGTGSGNTIYF.

About this clone itself: A read error may produce the germline difference seen at one junction end. The chain joins TRBV7-7 to TRBJ2-2, with 7 bases fitting TRBD1. Germline CDR1 SSHAT, CDR2 FNYEAQ (reference sequence). The CDR3 runs 14 residues. The DNA for the CDR3 is TGTGCTAGCAGCTTCGGACAGGACACCGGGGAGCTGTTTTTT. It codes for CASSFGQDTGELFF.

A single count supports this clone. V usage is TRBV4-1 and J usage is TRBJ2-3, with 7 bases lining up with TRBD1. V lost 2 bases to trimming and J lost 5 bases; unmatched junction nucleotides: 10. This CDR3 contains 16 residues. CDR1 and CDR2 from the germline V gene are MGHRA and YSYEKL. CDR3 coding DNA: TGCGCCAGCAGCCAACTTCCGGGACAGCGTCAAGATACGCAGTATTTT. Translating it yields CASSQLPGQRQDTQYF.

The gene calls are TRBV7-2 and TRBJ2-2; D is ambiguous. Germline CDR1 and CDR2: SGHTA and FQGNSA. V lost 5 bases, J lost 2 bases, and 3 bases lay in between. The CDR3 length is 12 residues. In DNA, the CDR3 is TGTGCCAGCAGCCTCAACACCGGGGAGCTGTTTTTT. Translating gives CASSLNTGELFF.

In its sample, this clone was seen a few times. The CDR3 bases are TGTGCCAGCAGCTTGGGAACGGTTATGAGCAATCAGCCCCAGCATTTT. It encodes CASSLGTVMSNQPQHF. The chain couples TRBV5-6 to TRBJ1-5; unclear D gene. CDR1 SGHDT and CDR2 YYEEEE come from the germline V gene. V was cut by 0 bases and J by 1 base, with 11 bases left in between. The CDR3 sequence is 16 residues long. The whole variable domain, filled in from reference TRBV5-6 and TRBJ1-5, reads DAGVTQSPTHLIKTRGQQVTLRCSPKSGHDTVSWYQQALGQGPQFIFQYYEEEERQRGNFPDRFSGHQFPNYSSELNVNALLLGDSALYLCASSLGTVMSNQPQHFGDGTRLSIL.

V is TRBV28 and J is TRBJ1-4; TRBD1 agrees at 7 bases. V shed 1 base and J 10 bases; nucleotides not matched to a gene: 9. CDR1 and CDR2 from the germline V gene are MDHEN and SYDVKM. The CDR3 runs to 15 residues. This CDR3 is CASSLSGTEGGKLFF. The CDR3 DNA follows: TGTGCCAGCAGTTTATCGGGGACAGAAGGGGGAAAACTGTTTTTT.

CDR3 coding DNA: TGTGCCAGTGGACTAGCGGGGGACACCGGGGAGCTGTTTTTT. It yields the protein CASGLAGDTGELFF. The V and J genes are TRBV6-5 and TRBJ2-2, with 13 bases that match TRBD2. Germline V CDR1 and CDR2: MNHEY, SVGAGI. CDR3 size: 14 residues. V was clipped by 9 bases and J by 3 bases; unmatched bases: 1.

The chain employs TRBV7-2 and TRBJ1-5; D gene unclear. The CDR3 runs 13 residues. Germline CDR1 reads SGHTA; CDR2 reads FQGNSA. The V end lost 5 bases, the J end lost 4 bases, and 9 bases lay between the germline ends. The CDR3 reads CASSRVSNQPQHF. Here the CDR3 DNA reads TGTGCCAGCAGCCGGGTATCAAATCAGCCCCAGCATTTT.

This chain joins TRBV7-2 and TRBJ2-7; 13 nucleotides align to TRBD2. Looked up from germline, CDR1 is SGHTA and CDR2 is FQGNSA. This CDR3 region has 14 residues. The junction had 2 bases not matched to a gene; V was cut back by 5 bases and J by 4 bases. As DNA, the CDR3 is TGTGCCAGCAGCCCGACTAGCGGGAGGTACGAGCAGTACTTC. As protein: CASSPTSGRYEQYF.

The chain is built from TRBV30 and TRBJ1-6, with D possibly TRBD1 on 6 matching bases. Per germline, CDR1 GTSNPN and CDR2 SVGIG (reference sequence). The CDR3 is made up of 14 amino acids. CDR3 region: CALRQDSINSPLHF. The CDR3 DNA reads as TGTGCGTTAAGGCAGGACAGCATCAATTCACCCCTCCACTTT.

The chain joins TRBV28 to TRBJ2-7, with 10 nucleotides matching TRBD1. Germline V gene sequence: CDR1 MDHEN, CDR2 SYDVKM. With V trimmed by 5 bases and J by 3 bases, 7 bases remained unmatched. This CDR3 region has 15 residues. CDR3 in amino acids: CASSTRDRGYYEQYF. CDR3 coding DNA: TGTGCCAGCAGTACCCGGGACAGGGGCTACTACGAGCAGTACTTC.

In nucleotides, the CDR3 is TGTGCCAGCAGAGGAACAGGGGGGATAACTGAAGCTTTCTTT. This codes for CASRGTGGITEAFF. The rearrangement links TRBV25-1 to TRBJ1-1; 8 bases are a match to TRBD1. Trimming removed 6 bases from V and 5 bases from J; junction bases left unmatched: 8. The V gene's germline CDR1 is MGHDK and CDR2 SYGVNS. The CDR3 is 14 residues long.

This clone was seen a single time. This chain connects TRBV6-5 to TRBJ2-7; D unresolved. Trimming stripped 3 bases from V and 5 bases from J, with 5 bases between. The CDR3 sequence is 11 residues long. CDR1 MNHEY and CDR2 SVGAGI come from the germline V gene. The CDR3 protein is CASSYIHEQYF. In DNA, the CDR3 is TGTGCCAGCAGTTATATCCACGAGCAGTACTTC.

The CDR3 spells CASGPGLDTQYF. CDR3 nucleotides: TGTGCTAGTGGTCCAGGACTAGATACGCAGTATTTT. This chain uses TRBV12-5 with TRBJ2-3; D is possibly TRBD2 (5 bases). CDR1 LGHNT and CDR2 FRNRAP come from the germline V gene. This CDR3 has 12 residues. V was clipped by 5 bases and J by 5 bases, with 8 bases between them.

The J gene is TRBJ2-1, the V gene TRBV11-2; D remains ambiguous. The V end was cut by 5 bases, the J end by 3 bases, with 8 bases between. The V gene's germline CDR1 is SGHAT and CDR2 FQNNGV. The CDR3 runs 13 residues. The CDR3 loop is CASSHAGYNEQFF. The CDR3 DNA reads TGTGCCAGCAGCCACGCCGGCTACAATGAGCAGTTCTTC. Together with reference TRBV11-2 and TRBJ2-1, the CDR3 gives the full variable domain: EAGVAQSPRYKIIEKRQSVAFWCNPISGHATLYWYQQILGQGPKLLIQFQNNGVVDDSQLPKDRFSAERLKGVDSTLKIQPAKLEDSAVYLCASSHAGYNEQFFGPGTRLTVL.

The chain uses TRBV19 and TRBJ2-2; 8 nucleotides align to TRBD2. Germline CDR1 is LNHDA and CDR2 is SQIVND (reference sequence). V was pared by 5 bases and J by 6 bases, with 5 bases of the junction left unmatched. The CDR3 has 14 residues. CDR3 nucleotides: TGTGCCAGTAGTCGCGGGAGGAGTTCCGGGGAGCTGTTTTTT. Residues: CASSRGRSSGELFF.

The chain has TRBV28 and TRBJ2-7; 10 nucleotides line up with TRBD1. CDR3 length: 15 residues. The V gene end was trimmed by 6 bases and the J gene end by 3 bases; junction bases not matched to a gene: 8. Germline values: CDR1 MDHEN, CDR2 SYDVKM. CDR3 residues: CASRTQGQGNYEQYF. CDR3 nucleotide sequence: TGTGCCAGCAGGACCCAGGGACAGGGGAACTACGAGCAGTACTTC.

This chain links TRBV19 with TRBJ1-4; weak D call: TRBD1 (5 bases). Germline CDR1 is LNHDA and CDR2 is SQIVND (reference sequence). The CDR3 has 14 amino acids. Trimming shortened V by 7 bases and J by 1 base, and 10 bases separated the two germline ends. The CDR3 loop is CASTPDRTNEKLFF. The CDR3 DNA is TGTGCCAGTACACCTGACAGAACTAATGAAAAACTGTTTTTT.

In its sample, this clone was seen once. The rearrangement joins TRBV7-2 to TRBJ2-1; D unresolved. Germline V gene lookup returns CDR1 SGHTA and CDR2 FQGNSA. Trimming took 0 bases from V and 7 from J, leaving 13 bases between them. This CDR3 is built from 15 residues. This chain's CDR3 is CASSLAVPIFNEQFF. The CDR3 DNA reads as TGTGCCAGCAGCTTAGCGGTGCCTATCTTTAATGAGCAGTTCTTC.

This clone has a count of ten or more. The CDR3 region is CASSSRAGFGSNQPQHF. The CDR3 DNA reads TGTGCCAGCAGTTCTCGGGCGGGGTTTGGAAGCAATCAGCCCCAGCATTTT. The V call is TRBV6-9, the J call TRBJ1-5, with D unclear. Germline V gene data show CDR1 as MNHGY and CDR2 as SVAAGI. V was clipped by 4 bases and J by 1 base, with 17 bases between them. The CDR3 has 17 residues.

The chain has TRBV10-3 and TRBJ2-3, with D maybe TRBD2 (5 bases). The CDR3 loop spans 13 amino acids. V lost 9 bases and J 5 bases, leaving 15 bases between the germline ends. CDR1 and CDR2 (germline): ENHRY, SYGVKD. CDR3 in DNA: TGTGCCATGGGCCCGGAGGCCGAAGATACGCAGTATTTT. The encoded protein is CAMGPEAEDTQYF.